The 3 T cell receptor beta chains given below trace back to one sample, sequenced in a study of T cell repertoires in cytomegalovirus infection. TCRdb reprocessed the reads via MiXCR and lists one record per CDR3 protein. The sample lists around 530,000 distinct CDR3 sequences; about 25% were seen once. The sample was PBMCs. The receptors were sampled from a human donor in good health (CMV status not recorded). Some clones in this sample may be carry-over from other donors' samples.

This clonotype was detected many times. V gene TRBV7-2 combines with J gene TRBJ1-1, with D unresolved. Trimming took 7 bases from V and 9 from J, leaving 15 bases between them. Germline-derived CDR1 and CDR2 are SGHTA and FQGNSA. CDR3 length equals 12 residues. This CDR3 is CASTSAGGQAFF. The CDR3 DNA follows: TGTGCCAGCACATCGGCCGGCGGGCAAGCTTTCTTT. Supplemented by reference TRBV7-2 and TRBJ1-1, the full variable domain reads GAGVSQSPSNKVTEKGKDVELRCDPISGHTALYWYRQSLGQGLEFLIYFQGNSAPDKSGLPSDRFSAERTGGSVSTLTIQRTQQEDSAVYLCASTSAGGQAFFGQGTRLTVV.

This clonotype was seen only a few times. This sequence joins TRBV6-2 or TRBV6-3 and TRBJ2-3; 9 nucleotides match TRBD2. The CDR3 sequence is 16 residues long. Germline V gene sequence: CDR1 MNHEY, CDR2 SVGEGT. V lost 2 bases, J lost 2 bases, and 5 bases stayed unmatched. The CDR3 is CASSYLPSGNTDTQYF. CDR3 DNA sequence: TGTGCCAGCAGTTACCTCCCTAGCGGGAACACAGATACGCAGTATTTT.

J is TRBJ2-7 and V is TRBV5-6; 8 bases are shared with TRBD1. The ends lost 2 bases at V and 4 bases at J; junction bases unmatched: 5. This CDR3 has 14 residues. Germline CDR1 SGHDT, CDR2 YYEEEE. The CDR3 nucleotides read TGTGCCAGCAGCTTAATCGACAGGGGATACGAGCAGTACGTC. Translating it yields CASSLIDRGYEQYV.